The present T cell receptor beta chain was sequenced within a study of spatial heterogeneity in lung cancer. This clonotype turned up a few times. TCRdb re-called the 5' RACE reads with MiXCR, one entry per CDR3 protein. The data contain under 150,000 distinct CDR3 sequences, over 9% of them singletons. This CDR3 is 14 amino acids long. V shed 3 bases and J shed 7 bases, with 10 bases lying between them. The germline CDR1 and CDR2 sequences are MNHNS and SASEGT. Time point noted: blood at routine non-recurrence follow-up after resection. Tumor, nontumor lung or frozen PBMC supplied whole RNA, sequenced without sorting.

This specimen consisted of PBMCs, obtained at follow-up. The gene calls are TRBV6-1 and TRBJ1-6, with D possibly being TRBD1 (5 bases). This sequence originates from a male donor with early-stage non-small cell lung cancer. CDR3 amino acids: CASSDSRDNSPLHF. Here the CDR3 DNA reads TGTGCCAGCAGTGATTCCAGGGACAATTCACCCCTCCACTTT.